What follows describes a single T cell receptor (beta chain). Its specificity is unknown. The CDR3 is 12 amino acids. The germline V gene encodes CDR1 GTSNPN and CDR2 SVGIG (reference sequence). Trimming took off 0 bases at V and 6 bases at J, with 7 bases between the two ends. Clones were sequenced by immunoSEQ multiplex PCR, and TCRdb holds only the in-frame ones, with some missing. Here the sample spans 70,000 to 95,000 clones, about nine tenths being singletons. These data belong to a study of siplizumab effects on memory and regulatory T cells. Whole-study findings and limits: Roughly 75-96% of proliferating CD4+ or CD8+ clones lacked a naive or memory phenotype that could be assigned. Poor capture below about 10^-5 frequency left most alloreactive clones unmapped to unstimulated subsets. Siplizumab produced a significant drop in alloreactive sequences attributable to unstimulated CD4+ memory cells. Naive T cells seemed more diverse than memory cells; they also seemed major alloresponse contributors.

The chain recombines TRBV30 with TRBJ2-3; the D is unclear. The clonotype originates from a human donor in good health. The specimen was CD4+ T cells sorted from blood. The CDR3 bases are TGTGCCTGGAGTGTAGGGTCCGATACGCAGTATTTT. This encodes CAWSVGSDTQYF. Using reference TRBV30 and TRBJ2-3 for the parts outside the CDR3, the full variable domain is SQTIHQWPATLVQPVGSPLSLECTVEGTSNPNLYWYRQAAGRGLQLLFYSVGIGQISSEVPQNLSASRPQDRQFILSSKKLLLSDSGFYLCAWSVGSDTQYFGPGTRLTVL.